This TCR beta chain was obtained from a study of shared clonotypes between healthy human individuals. About the study: For every donor, three CD4 naive, three CD4 memory, two CD8 naive and one CD8 memory plates were used.

Comment on this clone: Its antigen is not identified.

Study-wide findings and caveats: The study found lower generation probabilities in non-shared clonotypes than in those shared by all four donors.

Positive CCR7 selection of CD45RO-negative cells yielded the naive CD8 cells, and terminally differentiated effector memory CD45RA+ cells were excluded. Once extracted for a subset, genomic DNA was divided evenly among several immunoSEQ plates. Assay used: immunoSEQ multiplex PCR; TCRdb lists only in-frame clones, some missing. The data contain over 800,000 clones, over 90% of them singletons. Trimming left V 1 base short and J 7 bases short, with 12 bases between. The CDR3 contains 13 residues. Germline CDR1 is SGDLS and CDR2 is YYNGEE. The source is a man in his thirties or forties in good health. This chain joins TRBV9 and TRBJ2-7; D is perhaps TRBD1 (6 bases). The specimen sequenced was naive CD8+ T cells sorted from blood. CDR3 coding DNA: TGTGCCAGCAGCGTAACTTACAGGGATGAGCAGTACTTC. It encodes CASSVTYRDEQYF. The whole variable domain, filled in from reference TRBV9 and TRBJ2-7, reads DSGVTQTPKHLITATGQRVTLRCSPRSGDLSVYWYQQSLDQGLQFLIQYYNGEERAKGNILERFSAQQFPDLHSELNLSSLELGDSALYFCASSVTYRDEQYFGPGTRLTVT.